The clone carrying this T cell receptor (beta chain) was seen ten or more times. Its antigen remains unknown. This record belongs to a study of T cells after yellow fever vaccination. Study-wide results and limits: The study noted that FACS-sorted repertoires could contain abundant clonotypes contaminating from the bulk population. Once the booster was given, most primary-vaccination clones reappeared, at roughly 96% for CD4 and around 90% for CD8. Overlap between CD4 and CD8 compartments was detected for a small share of clonotypes.

TCRdb fed the 5' RACE reads into MiXCR, producing one record per CDR3 protein. The sample has under 550,000 distinct CDR3 sequences; less than 25% are singletons. CDR1 is SGHRS, CDR2 YFSETQ, per germline. The CDR3 is 13 amino acids. The junction had 2 bases not matched to a gene; V was cut back by 8 bases and J by 2 bases. The material was PBMCs, obtained less than 25 days after the first yellow fever vaccination. This TCR derives from a man aged 18 to 30 who received the YFV17D yellow fever vaccine. V usage is TRBV5-1 and J usage is TRBJ2-2; 8 bases fit TRBD1. In DNA form, the CDR3 reads TGCGCCAGTGGACAGGGCAACACCGGGGAGCTGTTTTTT. Encoded protein: CASGQGNTGELFF.